This entry concerns a single TCR beta chain. The antigen is undetermined. Looked up from germline, CDR1 is SGHRS and CDR2 is YFSETQ. Trimming cost V 7 bases and J 0 bases, with 8 bases left between them. The CDR3 has 14 amino acids. The data originate from a study of OX40 agonist ivuxolimab in advanced cancers. Whole-study context: In this cohort, patients received ivuxolimab, an agonistic anti-OX40 (CD134) antibody. Findings of the study overall: At 0.1 to 3.0 mg/kg and by week 6, CD4+ and CD8+ T cells in the blood had expanded clonally.

Clones were read by immunoSEQ multiplex PCR, and TCRdb kept only the in-frame ones, dropping some. The top ten clones hold around 13% of a sample with 20,000 to 30,000 clones, roughly 80% of them seen once. The sequencing here drew on CD4+ or CD8+ T cells sorted from blood, taken in a trial of the OX40 agonist ivuxolimab. The TCR comes from an adult with an advanced solid tumor such as melanoma, head and neck, liver or kidney cancer. This chain uses TRBV5-1 with TRBJ2-6; D unresolved. The CDR3 loop is CASAESSGANVLTF. DNA of the CDR3: TGCGCCAGCGCAGAGAGCTCTGGGGCCAACGTCCTGACTTTC.